The present T cell receptor beta chain was sequenced within a study of blood T cell repertoires in COVID-19. About the research overall: From the United States, Italy and Spain came samples of acute and convalescent COVID-19. T cells, B-cell-depleted T cells, or PBMCs provided the cDNA or gDNA that served as material.

This CDR3 has 17 amino acids. V lost 6 bases to trimming and J lost 0 bases; unmatched junction nucleotides: 11. The V gene's germline CDR1 is LNHDA and CDR2 SQIVND (reference sequence). In the original analysis: Counts of nucleated cells, estimated from reference gene primer amplification, were obtained. Here immunoSEQ multiplex PCR was the method, and the copy in TCRdb shows in-frame clones only, minus some. That table gives V, J and clone size, and the DNA gave D and trimming. The table lists a few hundred thousand clones, roughly 90% of them singletons. This receptor was obtained from a man between 18 and 35 years old who had recovered from COVID-19. Sequenced material: peripheral blood. The chain uses TRBV19 and TRBJ2-3; 8 positions match TRBD2. The CDR3 spells CASRKSGGKPSTDTQYF. As DNA, the CDR3 is TGTGCCAGTAGGAAAAGCGGGGGAAAACCTAGCACAGATACGCAGTATTTT.